Each of the 27 T cell receptor beta chains below was sequenced from the same sample in a study of lymphopenia after photon versus proton radiotherapy. Sequencing used immunoSEQ multiplex PCR; TCRdb keeps in-frame clones, though not all of them. The table has 150,000 or so clones, approximately 86% seen once. Material: peripheral blood, obtained from a patient treated with photon-based radiotherapy. The origin of the receptors is a man aged 45-65 years with gastric cancer.

The chain has TRBV19 and TRBJ1-2, with a weak D call TRBD1 (5 bases). The V gene lost 1 base and the J gene lost 6 bases, with 12 bases spanning the gap. Per germline, CDR1 LNHDA and CDR2 SQIVND (reference sequence). The CDR3 loop spans 14 amino acids. CDR3 coding DNA: TGTGCCAGTAGTATAGGGGTCCAGGGCCATGGCTACACCTTC. It is translated as CASSIGVQGHGYTF.

The chain carries TRBV7-8 and TRBJ2-3, with 14 nucleotides matching TRBD2. Trimming removed 5 bases from V and 5 bases from J; junction bases left unmatched: 12. CDR3 length equals 18 residues. Germline V gene data show CDR1 as SGHVS and CDR2 as FQNEAQ. CDR3 loop: CASSARLAGGPYGDTQYF. The CDR3, as DNA: TGTGCCAGCAGCGCCCGACTAGCGGGAGGGCCCTATGGAGATACGCAGTATTTT. The full variable domain, in which reference TRBV7-8 and TRBJ2-3 provide the parts outside the CDR3, is GAGVSQSPRYKVAKRGQDVALRCDPISGHVSLFWYQQALGQGPEFLTYFQNEAQLDKSGLPSDRFFAERPEGSVSTLKIQRTQQEDSAVYLCASSARLAGGPYGDTQYFGPGTRLTVL.

V and J are TRBV30 and TRBJ2-5; D gene uncertain. Trimming shortened V by 0 bases and J by 4 bases, and 6 bases separated the two germline ends. CDR1 is GTSNPN, CDR2 SVGIG, per germline (reference sequence). The CDR3 has 12 residues. CDR3 amino acids: CAWSVKGETQYF. CDR3 in DNA: TGTGCCTGGAGTGTTAAGGGAGAGACCCAGTACTTC.

The rearrangement links TRBV28 to TRBJ2-7; the D gene is possibly TRBD2 (6 bases). Trimming cost V 5 bases and J 1 base, with 15 bases left between them. The CDR3 contains 15 residues. Germline V lookup: CDR1 MDHEN, CDR2 SYDVKM. Here the CDR3 DNA reads TGTGCCAGCAGTGGGGGTGCGGGGCCTTCCTACGAGCAGTACTTC. Translating it yields CASSGGAGPSYEQYF.

V and J are TRBV2 and TRBJ2-4; a possible D gene is TRBD2 (7 bases). V lost 6 bases to trimming and J lost 9 bases, with 24 bases between them. Germline CDR1 is SNHLY and CDR2 is FYNNEI. The CDR3 consists of 16 residues. In nucleotides, the CDR3 is TGTGCCAGCAGCCTAGCCCCAGGGGAGGGGTTGGGCATTCAGTACTTC. Translated, it gives CASSLAPGEGLGIQYF.

V gene TRBV10-3 combines with J gene TRBJ2-7, with 10 positions matching TRBD1. The CDR3 is 13 amino acids. V lost 11 bases to trimming and J lost 5 bases; unmatched junction nucleotides: 9. Germline assignment: CDR1 ENHRY and CDR2 SYGVKD. CDR3 sequence: CAAVGQGNDEQYF. DNA of the CDR3: TGTGCCGCCGTGGGACAGGGGAATGACGAGCAGTACTTC.

This clone was seen only once. The rearrangement links TRBV7-6 to TRBJ2-4, with 7 bases aligning to TRBD1. CDR1 is SGHVS and CDR2 is FNYEAQ in the germline V gene. CDR3 length: 15 amino acids. V was pared by 5 bases and J by 4 bases, with 8 bases of the junction left unmatched. The CDR3 nucleotides are TGTGCCAGCAGCCCGGCCCCGGGACAGAAAAACATTCAGTACTTC. This codes for CASSPAPGQKNIQYF.

The chain carries TRBV6-6 and TRBJ1-4, with TRBD1 matching over 7 bases. Germline values: CDR1 MNHNY, CDR2 SVGAGI (reference sequence). The CDR3 covers 16 residues. Trimming took 6 bases from V and 3 from J; bases not matched to a gene: 10. The CDR3 here is CASSRRNRGSNEKLFF. The CDR3 DNA follows: TGTGCCAGCAGCCGCCGGAACAGGGGTTCTAATGAAAAACTGTTTTTT.

The chain joins TRBV7-9 to TRBJ2-7; D is perhaps TRBD2 (6 bases). V lost 5 bases and J 0 bases, leaving 14 bases between the germline ends. Germline V CDR1 and CDR2: SEHNR, FQNEAQ (reference sequence). CDR3 length: 15 residues. The CDR3 here is CASSPTSWSSYEQYF. CDR3 nucleotide sequence: TGTGCCAGCAGCCCAACTAGCTGGAGCTCCTACGAGCAGTACTTC.

The V gene is TRBV27, the J gene TRBJ1-5, with 10 bases identical to TRBD1. This CDR3 has 15 amino acids. J gave up 4 bases and V 7 bases, and 7 bases lay outside the gene matches. In germline, CDR1 is MNHEY, CDR2 SMNVEV (reference sequence). CDR3 amino acids: CASKFAGQGNQPQHF. Here the CDR3 DNA reads TGTGCCAGCAAGTTCGCGGGACAGGGGAATCAGCCCCAGCATTTT.

V usage is TRBV14 and J usage is TRBJ1-1; no reliable D call. Germline-derived CDR1 and CDR2 are SGHDN and FVKESK. Trimming stripped 11 bases from V and 1 base from J, with 14 bases between. The CDR3 extends over 13 amino acids. DNA for the CDR3: TGTGCCTCACAACTTGGCCGGAACACTGAAGCTTTCTTT. It codes for CASQLGRNTEAFF.

This chain uses TRBV10-2 with TRBJ1-2; 8 bases line up with TRBD1. CDR3 size: 14 residues. V was clipped by 6 bases and J by 5 bases; unmatched bases: 8. CDR1 and CDR2 from the germline V gene are WSHSY and SAAADI. The DNA for the CDR3 is TGCGCCAGCAGACAAGGACAGGGACGATATGGCTACACCTTC. Translating gives CASRQGQGRYGYTF.

This clone was recorded a few times. The rearrangement joins TRBV9 to TRBJ2-7, with D perhaps TRBD1 (5 bases). Germline loops: CDR1 SGDLS, CDR2 YYNGEE. The CDR3 length is 15 residues. V lost 0 bases and J 1 base, leaving 11 bases between the germline ends. CDR3 sequence reads: CASSVGGKGSYEQYF. The CDR3 DNA reads as TGTGCCAGCAGCGTAGGCGGTAAGGGGTCCTACGAGCAGTACTTC.

The genes are TRBV10-1 and TRBJ2-7; D may correspond to TRBD1 or TRBD2 (5 bases each). CDR3 length: 14 residues. V was shortened by 6 bases and J by 5 bases, with 17 bases between the two germline ends. Germline CDR1 reads WNHNN; CDR2 reads SYGVQD (reference sequence). The CDR3 DNA reads as TGCGCCAGCAGCCCGAGGGGTAAAGGCGACGAGCAGTACTTC. Its protein is CASSPRGKGDEQYF.

This CDR3 reads CASSRLVNTGELFF. In nucleotides, the CDR3 is TGTGCCAGCAGCCGACTAGTAAACACCGGGGAGCTGTTTTTT. The chain uses TRBV14 and TRBJ2-2; the D gene is possibly TRBD2 (6 bases). The CDR3 is 14 residues long. Trimming pared 4 bases from V and 2 bases from J, leaving 8 bases between. Germline V CDR1 and CDR2: SGHDN, FVKESK.

The chain carries TRBV28 and TRBJ2-7; 14 nucleotides match TRBD2. The V segment lost 5 bases and the J segment 7 bases; nucleotides outside the gene matches: 13. This CDR3 comprises 17 residues. Germline-derived CDR1 and CDR2 are MDHEN and SYDVKM. For the CDR3, the DNA is TGTGCCAGCAGTGTAGGACTAGCGGGAGGCCGCCCTGGGGAGCAGTACTTC. This encodes CASSVGLAGGRPGEQYF.

The chain links TRBV5-6 to TRBJ1-1; tentatively, D is TRBD1 (6 bases). The CDR3 loop spans 15 amino acids. V lost 0 bases to trimming and J lost 3 bases, with 12 bases between them. Germline CDR1 SGHDT, CDR2 YYEEEE. The CDR3 DNA sequence: TGTGCCAGCAGCTTGGTACAGGGAGATCACACTGAAGCTTTCTTT. The encoded protein is CASSLVQGDHTEAFF.

The chain links TRBV28 to TRBJ2-7; the match to TRBD1 covers 8 bases. This CDR3 has 14 residues. Trimming at V came to 4 bases and at J to 2 bases, leaving 4 bases not matched to a gene. The germline V gene has CDR1 MDHEN and CDR2 SYDVKM. The CDR3 reads CASSSPGQAYEQYF. For the CDR3, the DNA is TGTGCCAGCAGTTCCCCGGGACAGGCCTACGAGCAGTACTTC. The full variable domain, completed using reference TRBV28 and TRBJ2-7, is DVKVTQSSRYLVKRTGEKVFLECVQDMDHENMFWYRQDPGLGLRLIYFSYDVKMKEKGDIPEGYSVSREKKERFSLILESASTNQTSMYLCASSSPGQAYEQYFGPGTRLTVT.

This chain links TRBV9 with TRBJ1-2, with 9 bases fitting TRBD1. The CDR3 extends over 16 amino acids. Germline values: CDR1 SGDLS, CDR2 YYNGEE. V was clipped by 4 bases and J by 2 bases; unmatched bases: 9. The CDR3 loop reads CASSPADRGLNYGYTF. The CDR3 coding sequence is TGTGCCAGCAGCCCCGCGGACAGGGGACTAAACTATGGCTACACCTTC.

The chain couples TRBV7-2 to TRBJ2-7; 7 nucleotides match TRBD1. This CDR3 has 15 amino acids. Germline-derived CDR1 and CDR2 are SGHTA and FQGNSA. The ends lost 4 bases at V and 2 bases at J; junction bases unmatched: 8. The CDR3 protein is CASSYRQGRTYEQYF. The DNA for the CDR3 is TGTGCCAGCAGCTACCGACAGGGCAGGACCTACGAGCAGTACTTC.

The chain couples TRBV18 to TRBJ2-5; a weak D match, TRBD1 (6 bases). CDR1 is KGHSH, CDR2 LQKENI, per germline. Between the trimmed V and J ends, which lost 6 bases and 4 bases, there was a span of 15 bases. The length of the CDR3 is 14 residues. The CDR3 region is CASSPNRVPETQYF. The CDR3 DNA follows: TGTGCCAGCTCCCCCAACAGGGTCCCAGAGACCCAGTACTTC.

CDR3 nucleotide sequence: TGTGCCAGCAGTGAAGCGAGGGGACTAGCGGGAAAGGATACGCAGTATTTT. Protein product: CASSEARGLAGKDTQYF. The V and J genes are TRBV6-1 and TRBJ2-3; 13 bases are shared with TRBD2. The junction had 6 bases not matched to a gene; V was cut back by 0 bases and J by 6 bases. CDR1 and CDR2 from the germline V gene are MNHNS and SASEGT. The CDR3 totals 17 residues.

The chain is built from TRBV19 and TRBJ2-1; 9 bases are shared with TRBD2. V lost 5 bases and J lost 10; bases outside the gene matches: 9. CDR1 and CDR2 from the germline V gene are LNHDA and SQIVND (reference sequence). This CDR3 contains 14 residues. The DNA of the CDR3 is TGTGCCAGTAGTTACGGGACTAGCCCTCGGGAGCAGTTCTTC. It encodes CASSYGTSPREQFF.

The chain has TRBV5-1 and TRBJ2-4; no clear D. Germline-derived CDR1 and CDR2 are SGHRS and YFSETQ. The V end lost 6 bases, the J end lost 9 bases, and 19 bases lay between the germline ends. The CDR3 consists of 14 residues. CDR3 in amino acids: CASKEGPEFGIQYF. The CDR3 DNA sequence: TGCGCCAGCAAGGAAGGGCCGGAATTCGGCATTCAGTACTTC.

The CDR3 reads CAWSPRDRDAFF. CDR3 sequence (DNA): TGTGCCTGGTCCCCCCGGGACAGGGACGCTTTCTTT. The genes are TRBV30 and TRBJ1-1, with 9 positions matching TRBD1. The length of the CDR3 is 12 residues. Per the germline V gene, CDR1 is GTSNPN and CDR2 is SVGIG (reference sequence). The J segment lost 11 bases and the V segment lost 5 bases, leaving 9 bases of the junction unmatched.

This clone was counted ten times or more. The chain is built from TRBV19 and TRBJ1-5; D is perhaps TRBD1 (5 bases). Trimming pared 10 bases from V and 3 bases from J, leaving 13 bases between. The CDR3 has 13 residues. CDR1 is LNHDA, CDR2 SQIVND, per germline (reference sequence). The CDR3 DNA follows: TGTGCCAAGGGGACGGCGATCAATCAGCCCCAGCATTTT. Translating it yields CAKGTAINQPQHF.

The chain uses TRBV30 and TRBJ1-1; D not certain. This CDR3 has 13 residues. Germline CDR1 reads GTSNPN; CDR2 reads SVGIG (reference sequence). V lost 3 bases and J 7 bases, leaving 15 bases between the germline ends. The CDR3 nucleotides read TGTGCCTGGAGCTCACATACTGAGGGTGAAGCTTTCTTT. Residues: CAWSSHTEGEAFF.